In its sample, the clone carrying this T cell receptor (beta chain) was seen a few times. Only in-frame clones appear in the TCRdb table, and some are missing; sequencing was by immunoSEQ multiplex PCR. The table has more than 25,000 clones, 80% to 95% seen once. The data originate from a study of T cell clonotyping in hematopoietic cell transplantation. This CDR3 is 11 amino acids long. Recipients were bled about 28 days pretransplant and at posttransplant days 30, 100, 180. The V call is TRBV21-1, the J call TRBJ1-3. TRBV21-1 is shown as a pseudogene. The source of this sequence is a female patient aged 50-65 years who had an allogeneic stem cell transplant from a related donor, so the T cells may come from the graft donor. Some clones in this sample may be carry-over from other donors' samples. The specimen comprised PBMCs, sampled 100 days after allogeneic stem cell transplant. CDR3 sequence: CASSKHYTIYF. CDR3 coding DNA: TGTGCCAGCAGCAAGCACTACACCATATATTTT.